The clone carrying this TCR beta chain was detected ten times or more. No antigen is known for it. This CDR3 has 15 residues. The V and J ends lost 5 bases and 0 bases respectively, with 11 bases between them. Germline assignment: CDR1 MNHEY and CDR2 SMNVEV (reference sequence). This entry comes from a study of human T cells and chemical hapten exposure. TCRdb redid the calling of the RACE reads with MiXCR, one entry per CDR3 protein. The table shows 39,000 or so distinct CDR3 sequences, with 3% to 4.5% occurring only once. The study's findings and limits: TCRs exceeding 1 in 1000 frequency stayed unchanged with DPC sensitization.

Stated time point: patch test 1, 2 weeks after DPC sensitization. Treatment meaning: therapeutic diphenylcyclopropenone sensitization with weekly scalp DPC. Unseparated into fractions, whole blood served as the source from which total RNA was extracted. This sample comprised whole blood, obtained in connection with sensitization to the hapten diphenylcyclopropenone (DPC). The J gene is TRBJ1-5, the V gene TRBV27, with D perhaps matching TRBD1 (5 bases). The source is a man aged 50-60 years with alopecia areata. Some clones in this sample may be carry-over from other donors' samples. In DNA form, the CDR3 reads TGTGCCAGCAGTCCCACCAGGGTTAGCAATCAGCCCCAGCATTTT. It yields the protein CASSPTRVSNQPQHF.